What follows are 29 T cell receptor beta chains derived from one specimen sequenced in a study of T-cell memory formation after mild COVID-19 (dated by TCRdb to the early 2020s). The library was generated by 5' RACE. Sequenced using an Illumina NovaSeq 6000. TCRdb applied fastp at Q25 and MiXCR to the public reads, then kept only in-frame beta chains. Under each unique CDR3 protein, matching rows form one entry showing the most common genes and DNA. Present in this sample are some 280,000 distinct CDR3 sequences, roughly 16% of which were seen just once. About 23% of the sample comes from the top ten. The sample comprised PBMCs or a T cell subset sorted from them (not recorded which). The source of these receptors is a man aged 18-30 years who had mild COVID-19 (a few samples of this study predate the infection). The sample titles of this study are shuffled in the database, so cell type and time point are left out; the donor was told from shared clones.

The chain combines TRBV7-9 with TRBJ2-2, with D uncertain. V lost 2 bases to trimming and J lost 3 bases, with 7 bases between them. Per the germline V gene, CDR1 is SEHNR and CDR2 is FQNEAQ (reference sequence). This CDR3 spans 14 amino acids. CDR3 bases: TGTGCCAGCAGCTTAAACATAGACACCGGGGAGCTGTTTTTT. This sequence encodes CASSLNIDTGELFF.

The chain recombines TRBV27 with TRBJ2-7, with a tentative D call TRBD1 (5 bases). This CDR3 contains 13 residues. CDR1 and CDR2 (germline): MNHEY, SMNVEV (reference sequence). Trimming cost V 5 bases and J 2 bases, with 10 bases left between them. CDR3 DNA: TGTGCCAGCAGTATTACAGGAACCTACGAGCAGTACTTC. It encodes CASSITGTYEQYF.

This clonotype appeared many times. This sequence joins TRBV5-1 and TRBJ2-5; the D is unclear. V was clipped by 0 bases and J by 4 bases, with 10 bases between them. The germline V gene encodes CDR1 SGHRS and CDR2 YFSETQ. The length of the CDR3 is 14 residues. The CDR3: CASSLATNAETQYF. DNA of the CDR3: TGCGCCAGCAGCTTGGCTACCAACGCAGAGACCCAGTACTTC.

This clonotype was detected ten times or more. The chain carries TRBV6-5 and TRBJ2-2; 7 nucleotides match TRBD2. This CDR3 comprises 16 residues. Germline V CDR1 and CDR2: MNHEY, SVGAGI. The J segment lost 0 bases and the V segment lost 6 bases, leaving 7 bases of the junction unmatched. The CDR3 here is CASSRNLAANTGELFF. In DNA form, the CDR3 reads TGTGCCAGCAGCCGAAACCTAGCGGCGAACACCGGGGAGCTGTTTTTT.

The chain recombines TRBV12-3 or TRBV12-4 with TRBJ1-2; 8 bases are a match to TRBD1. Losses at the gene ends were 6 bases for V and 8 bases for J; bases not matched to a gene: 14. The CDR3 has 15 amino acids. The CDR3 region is CASSPRTGPPTGYTF. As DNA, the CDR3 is TGTGCCAGCAGCCCGCGGACAGGGCCACCTACGGGCTACACCTTC.

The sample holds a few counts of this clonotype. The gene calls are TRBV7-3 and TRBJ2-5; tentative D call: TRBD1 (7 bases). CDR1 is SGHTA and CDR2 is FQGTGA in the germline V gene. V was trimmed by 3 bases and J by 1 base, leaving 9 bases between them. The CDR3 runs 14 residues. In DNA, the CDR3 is TGTGCCAGCAGCTTCCAGGGGGGCCAAGAGACCCAGTACTTC. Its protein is CASSFQGGQETQYF.

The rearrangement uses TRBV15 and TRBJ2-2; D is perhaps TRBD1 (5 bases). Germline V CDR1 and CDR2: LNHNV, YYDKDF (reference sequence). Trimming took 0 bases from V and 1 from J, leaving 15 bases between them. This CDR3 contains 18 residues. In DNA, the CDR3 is TGTGCCACCAGCAGAGATCGAGAATGGGGCAGGAACACCGGGGAGCTGTTTTTT. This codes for CATSRDREWGRNTGELFF.

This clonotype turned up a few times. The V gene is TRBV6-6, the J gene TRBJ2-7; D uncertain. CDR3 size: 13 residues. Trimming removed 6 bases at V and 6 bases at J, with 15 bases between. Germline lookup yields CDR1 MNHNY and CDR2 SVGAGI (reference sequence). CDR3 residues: CASSSSAESEQYV. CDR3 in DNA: TGTGCCAGCAGCTCCTCGGCTGAGTCCGAGCAGTACGTC.

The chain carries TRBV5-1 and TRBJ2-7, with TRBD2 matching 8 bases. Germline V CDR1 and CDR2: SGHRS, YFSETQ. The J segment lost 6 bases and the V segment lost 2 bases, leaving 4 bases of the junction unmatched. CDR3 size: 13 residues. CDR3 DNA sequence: TGCGCCAGCAGCTTCGGGGGGGGTCGCGAGCAGTACGTC. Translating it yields CASSFGGGREQYV.

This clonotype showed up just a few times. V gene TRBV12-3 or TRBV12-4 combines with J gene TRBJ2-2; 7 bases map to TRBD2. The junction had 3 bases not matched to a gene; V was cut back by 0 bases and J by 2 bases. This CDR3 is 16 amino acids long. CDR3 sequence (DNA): TGTGCCAGCAGTTTAGCCCTAGCGGTTAACACCGGGGAGCTGTTTTTT. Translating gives CASSLALAVNTGELFF.

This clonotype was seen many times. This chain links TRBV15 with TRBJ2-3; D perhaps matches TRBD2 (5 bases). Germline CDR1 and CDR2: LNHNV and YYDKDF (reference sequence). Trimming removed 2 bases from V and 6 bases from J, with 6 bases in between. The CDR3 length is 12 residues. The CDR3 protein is CATSRTGDTQYF. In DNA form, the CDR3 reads TGTGCCACCAGCAGAACGGGGGATACGCAGTATTTT.

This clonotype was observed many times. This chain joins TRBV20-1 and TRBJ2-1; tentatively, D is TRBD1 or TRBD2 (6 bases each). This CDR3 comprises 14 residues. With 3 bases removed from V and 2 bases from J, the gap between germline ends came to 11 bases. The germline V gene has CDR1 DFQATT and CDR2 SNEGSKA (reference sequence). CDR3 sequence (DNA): TGCAGTGCTAGTGGTCGGGGGCCCTACAATGAGCAGTTCTTC. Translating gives CSASGRGPYNEQFF.

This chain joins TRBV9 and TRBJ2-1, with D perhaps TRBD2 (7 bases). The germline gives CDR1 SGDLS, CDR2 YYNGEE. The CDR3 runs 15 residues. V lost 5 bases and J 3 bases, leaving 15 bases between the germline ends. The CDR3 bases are TGTGCCAGCAGAAAGACGGGGGGCCGCTACAATGAGCAGTTCTTC. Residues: CASRKTGGRYNEQFF.

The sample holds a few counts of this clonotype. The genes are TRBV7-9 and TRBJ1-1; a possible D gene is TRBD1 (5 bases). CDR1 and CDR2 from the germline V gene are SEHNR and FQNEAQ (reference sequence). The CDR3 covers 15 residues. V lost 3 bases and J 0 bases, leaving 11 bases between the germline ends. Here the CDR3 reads CASSFRQRMNTEAFF. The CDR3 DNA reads TGTGCCAGCAGCTTCCGACAGAGGATGAACACTGAAGCTTTCTTT.

The CDR3 DNA reads TGTGCCAGCAGCTCGAGGACAGGTGAGGAGCTGCAGTACGTC. Translated: CASSSRTGEELQYV. The chain joins TRBV7-2 to TRBJ2-7, with TRBD1 identical over 7 bases. There are 14 residues in the CDR3. With V trimmed by 4 bases and J by 9 bases, 12 bases remained unmatched. The germline CDR1 and CDR2 sequences are SGHTA and FQGNSA.

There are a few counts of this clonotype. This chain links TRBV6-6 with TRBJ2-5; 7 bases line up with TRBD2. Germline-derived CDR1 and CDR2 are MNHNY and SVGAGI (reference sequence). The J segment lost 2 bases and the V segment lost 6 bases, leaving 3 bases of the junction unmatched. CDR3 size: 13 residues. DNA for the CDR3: TGTGCCAGCAGAGCGGGGTCGCAAGAGACCCAGTACTTC. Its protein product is CASRAGSQETQYF.

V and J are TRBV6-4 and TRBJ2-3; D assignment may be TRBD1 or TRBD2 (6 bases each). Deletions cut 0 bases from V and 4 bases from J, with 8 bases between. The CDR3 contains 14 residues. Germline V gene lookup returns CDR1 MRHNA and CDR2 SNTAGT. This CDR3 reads CASSDSGGSDTQYF. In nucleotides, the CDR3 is TGTGCCAGCAGTGACTCCGGGGGCTCAGATACGCAGTATTTT.

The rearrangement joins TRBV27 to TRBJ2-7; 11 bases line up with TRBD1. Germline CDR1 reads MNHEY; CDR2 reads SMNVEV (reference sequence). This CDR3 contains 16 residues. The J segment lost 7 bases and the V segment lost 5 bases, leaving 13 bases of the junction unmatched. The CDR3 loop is CASSPLPGQGAREQYV. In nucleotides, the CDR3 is TGTGCCAGCAGTCCCCTCCCCGGACAGGGGGCGAGGGAGCAGTACGTC.

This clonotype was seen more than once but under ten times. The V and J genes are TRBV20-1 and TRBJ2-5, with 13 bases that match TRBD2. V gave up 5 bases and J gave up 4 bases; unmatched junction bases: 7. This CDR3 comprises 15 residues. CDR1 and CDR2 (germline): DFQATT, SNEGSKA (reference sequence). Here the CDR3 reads CSAPGLAGVPETQYF. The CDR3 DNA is TGCAGTGCTCCCGGACTAGCGGGGGTTCCAGAGACCCAGTACTTC.

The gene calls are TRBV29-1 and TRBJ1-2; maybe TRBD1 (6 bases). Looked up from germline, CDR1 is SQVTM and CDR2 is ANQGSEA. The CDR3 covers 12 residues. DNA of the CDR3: TGCAGGGGGGGCCCATCGGGGTATGGCTACACCTTC. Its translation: CRGGPSGYGYTF. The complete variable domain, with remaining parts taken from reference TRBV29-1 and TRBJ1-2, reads SAVISQKPSRDICQRGTSLTIQCQVDSQVTMMFWYRQQPGQSLTLIATANQGSEATYESGFVIDKFPISRPNLTFSTLTVSNMSPEDSSIYLCRGGPSGYGYTFGSGTRLTVV.

CDR3 region: CASSRQDRGREQYV. The CDR3 bases are TGTGCCAGCAGTCGTCAGGACAGGGGACGGGAGCAGTACGTC. The rearrangement uses TRBV6-6 and TRBJ2-7; TRBD1 aligns across 9 bases. CDR3 length equals 14 residues. From germline, CDR1 is MNHNY and CDR2 SVGAGI (reference sequence). V was clipped by 5 bases and J by 7 bases; unmatched bases: 9.

The CDR3 here is CAISEQQTNQPQHF. The DNA of the CDR3 is TGTGCCATCAGTGAGCAACAGACCAATCAGCCCCAGCATTTT. The chain is built from TRBV10-3 and TRBJ1-5; D gene uncertain. V was trimmed by 2 bases and J by 3 bases, leaving 8 bases between them. Germline lookup yields CDR1 ENHRY and CDR2 SYGVKD. The CDR3 runs 14 residues.

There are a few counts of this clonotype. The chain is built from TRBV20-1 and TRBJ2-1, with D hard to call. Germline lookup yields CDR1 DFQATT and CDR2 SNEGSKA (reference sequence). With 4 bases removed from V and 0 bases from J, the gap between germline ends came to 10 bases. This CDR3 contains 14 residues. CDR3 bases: TGCAGTGCTACTGACCCGAGCTCCTACAATGAGCAGTTCTTC. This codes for CSATDPSSYNEQFF.

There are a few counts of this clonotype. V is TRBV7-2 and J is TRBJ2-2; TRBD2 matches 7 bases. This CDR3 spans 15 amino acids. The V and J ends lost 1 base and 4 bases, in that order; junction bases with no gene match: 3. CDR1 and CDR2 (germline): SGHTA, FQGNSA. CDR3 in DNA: TGTGCCAGCAGCTTAGGCGGGGGTGGCACCGGGGAGCTGTTTTTT. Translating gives CASSLGGGGTGELFF. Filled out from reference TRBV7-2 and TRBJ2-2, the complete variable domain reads GAGVSQSPSNKVTEKGKDVELRCDPISGHTALYWYRQSLGQGLEFLIYFQGNSAPDKSGLPSDRFSAERTGGSVSTLTIQRTQQEDSAVYLCASSLGGGGTGELFFGEGSRLTVL.

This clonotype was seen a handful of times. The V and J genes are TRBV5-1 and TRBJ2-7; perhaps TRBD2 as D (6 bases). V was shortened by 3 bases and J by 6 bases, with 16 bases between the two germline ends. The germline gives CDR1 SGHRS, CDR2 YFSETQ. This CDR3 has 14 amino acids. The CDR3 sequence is CASSWDVVGGEQYF. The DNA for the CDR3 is TGCGCCAGCAGCTGGGACGTAGTGGGAGGCGAGCAGTACTTC.

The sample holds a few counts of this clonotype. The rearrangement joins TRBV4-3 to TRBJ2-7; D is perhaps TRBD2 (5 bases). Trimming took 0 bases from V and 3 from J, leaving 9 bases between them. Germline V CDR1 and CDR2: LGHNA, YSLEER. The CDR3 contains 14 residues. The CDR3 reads CASSQDRAGYEQYF. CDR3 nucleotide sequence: TGCGCCAGCAGCCAAGATCGCGCGGGCTACGAGCAGTACTTC.

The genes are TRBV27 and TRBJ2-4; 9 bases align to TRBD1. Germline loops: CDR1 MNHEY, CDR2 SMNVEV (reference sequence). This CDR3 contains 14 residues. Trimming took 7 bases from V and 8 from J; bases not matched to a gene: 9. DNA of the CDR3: TGTGCCAGCACCCCCGACAGGGGGGGAGACATTCAGTACTTC. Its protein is CASTPDRGGDIQYF.

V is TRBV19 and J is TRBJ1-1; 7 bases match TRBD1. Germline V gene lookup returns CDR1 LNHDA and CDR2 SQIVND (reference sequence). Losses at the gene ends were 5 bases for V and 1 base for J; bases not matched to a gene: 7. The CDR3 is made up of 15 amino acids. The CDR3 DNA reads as TGTGCCAGTAGTGGACGACAGGGACCGAACACTGAAGCTTTCTTT. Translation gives CASSGRQGPNTEAFF.

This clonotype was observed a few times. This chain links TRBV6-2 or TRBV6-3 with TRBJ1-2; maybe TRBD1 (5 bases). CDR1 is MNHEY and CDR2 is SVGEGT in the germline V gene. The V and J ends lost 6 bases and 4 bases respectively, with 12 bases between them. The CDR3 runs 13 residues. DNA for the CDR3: TGTGCCAGCAGCGGGGACGGAATCTATGGCTACACCTTC. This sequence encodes CASSGDGIYGYTF.